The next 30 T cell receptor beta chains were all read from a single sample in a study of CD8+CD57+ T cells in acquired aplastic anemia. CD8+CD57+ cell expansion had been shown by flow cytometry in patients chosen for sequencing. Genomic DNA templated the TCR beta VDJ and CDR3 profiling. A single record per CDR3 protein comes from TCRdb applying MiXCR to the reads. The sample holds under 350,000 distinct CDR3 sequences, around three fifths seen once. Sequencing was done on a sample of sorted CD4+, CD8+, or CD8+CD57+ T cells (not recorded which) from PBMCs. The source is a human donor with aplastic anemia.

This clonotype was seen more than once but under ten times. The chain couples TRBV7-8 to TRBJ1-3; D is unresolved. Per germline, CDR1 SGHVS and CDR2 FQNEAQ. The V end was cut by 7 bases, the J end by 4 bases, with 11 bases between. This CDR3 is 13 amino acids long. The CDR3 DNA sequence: TGTGCCAGCACCCGAGGTGGAGGAAACACCATATATTTT. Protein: CASTRGGGNTIYF.

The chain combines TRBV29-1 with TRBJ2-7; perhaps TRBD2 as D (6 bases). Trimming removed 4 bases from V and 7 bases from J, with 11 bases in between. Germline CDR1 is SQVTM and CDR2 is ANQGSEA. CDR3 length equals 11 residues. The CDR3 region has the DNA TGCAGCGTTGGGGGGGTCGAGGAGCAGTACTTC. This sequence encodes CSVGGVEEQYF.

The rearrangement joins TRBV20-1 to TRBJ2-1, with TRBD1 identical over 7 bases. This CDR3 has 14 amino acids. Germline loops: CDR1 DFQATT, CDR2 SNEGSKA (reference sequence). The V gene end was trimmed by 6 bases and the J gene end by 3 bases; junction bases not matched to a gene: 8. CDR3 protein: CSAPRQGSYNEQFF. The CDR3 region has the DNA TGCAGTGCACCACGACAGGGCAGCTACAATGAGCAGTTCTTC.

CDR3 sequence (DNA): TGCGCCAGCAGCCTACAGGGTAGAGATGAAAAACTGTTTTTT. Protein product: CASSLQGRDEKLFF. This chain connects TRBV5-1 to TRBJ1-4; D perhaps matches TRBD1 (6 bases). The CDR3 is 14 amino acids. Germline V gene sequence: CDR1 SGHRS, CDR2 YFSETQ. Trimming left V 4 bases short and J 6 bases short, with 13 bases between.

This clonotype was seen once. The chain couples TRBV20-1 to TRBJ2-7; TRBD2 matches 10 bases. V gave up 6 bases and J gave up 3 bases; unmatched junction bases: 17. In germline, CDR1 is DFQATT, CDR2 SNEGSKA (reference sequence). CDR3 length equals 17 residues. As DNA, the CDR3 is TGCAGTGCCACCCGGGGTCTAGCGGGGGATCTACTCTACGAGCAGTACTTC. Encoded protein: CSATRGLAGDLLYEQYF.

The CDR3 here is CAISEPGQRNTGELFF. The CDR3 DNA is TGTGCCATCAGTGAACCGGGACAGAGAAACACCGGGGAGCTGTTTTTT. J is TRBJ2-2 and V is TRBV10-3, with 7 bases matching TRBD1. Trimming cost V 3 bases and J 2 bases; bases outside gene matches: 6. Germline CDR1 ENHRY, CDR2 SYGVKD. The CDR3 length is 16 residues.

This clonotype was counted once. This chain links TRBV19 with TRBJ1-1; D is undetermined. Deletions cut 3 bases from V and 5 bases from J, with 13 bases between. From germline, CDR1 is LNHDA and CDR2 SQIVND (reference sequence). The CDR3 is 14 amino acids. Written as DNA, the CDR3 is TGTGCCAGTAGTATCGGCGGCGAAGGAACTGAAGCTTTCTTT. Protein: CASSIGGEGTEAFF.

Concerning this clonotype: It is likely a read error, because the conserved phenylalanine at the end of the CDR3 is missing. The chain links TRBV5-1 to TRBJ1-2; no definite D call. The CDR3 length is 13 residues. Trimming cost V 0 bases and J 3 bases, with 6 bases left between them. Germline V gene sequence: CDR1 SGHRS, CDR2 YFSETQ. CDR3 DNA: TGCGCCAGCAGCTTGGACAGTTACTATGGCTACACCCTC. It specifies CASSLDSYYGYTL.

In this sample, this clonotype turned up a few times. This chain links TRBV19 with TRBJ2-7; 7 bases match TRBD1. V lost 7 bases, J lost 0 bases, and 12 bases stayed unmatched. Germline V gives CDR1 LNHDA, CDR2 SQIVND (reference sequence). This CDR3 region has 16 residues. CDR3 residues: CASINPGQVDSYEQYF. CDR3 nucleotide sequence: TGTGCCAGTATCAACCCCGGACAGGTCGACTCCTACGAGCAGTACTTC. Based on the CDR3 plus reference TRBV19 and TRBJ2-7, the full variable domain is DGGITQSPKYLFRKEGQNVTLSCEQNLNHDAMYWYRQDPGQGLRLIYYSQIVNDFQKGDIAEGYSVSREKKESFPLTVTSAQKNPTAFYLCASINPGQVDSYEQYFGPGTRLTVT.

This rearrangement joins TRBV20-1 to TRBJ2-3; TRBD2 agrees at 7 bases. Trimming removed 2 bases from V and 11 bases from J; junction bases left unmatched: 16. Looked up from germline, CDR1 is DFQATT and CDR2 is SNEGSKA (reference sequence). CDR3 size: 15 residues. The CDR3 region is CSARLADYSYNEQYF. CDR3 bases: TGCAGTGCTAGACTAGCGGACTACTCCTACAATGAGCAGTATTTT.

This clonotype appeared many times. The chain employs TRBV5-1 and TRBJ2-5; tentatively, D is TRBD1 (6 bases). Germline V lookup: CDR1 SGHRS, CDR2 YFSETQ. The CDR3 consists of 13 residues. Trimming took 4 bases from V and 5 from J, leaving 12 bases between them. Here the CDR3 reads CASSAGQRETQYF. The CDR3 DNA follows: TGCGCCAGCAGCGCTGGACAGAGGGAGACCCAGTACTTC. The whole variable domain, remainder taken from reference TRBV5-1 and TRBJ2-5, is KAGVTQTPRYLIKTRGQQVTLSCSPISGHRSVSWYQQTPGQGLQFLFEYFSETQRNKGNFPGRFSGRQFSNSRSEMNVSTLELGDSALYLCASSAGQRETQYFGPGTRLLVL.

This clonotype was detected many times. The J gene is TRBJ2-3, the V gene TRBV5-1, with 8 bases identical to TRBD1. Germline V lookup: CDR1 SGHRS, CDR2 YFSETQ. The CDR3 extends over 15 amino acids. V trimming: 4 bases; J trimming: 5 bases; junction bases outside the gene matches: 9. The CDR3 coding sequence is TGCGCCAGCAGCCAATTCCAGGGGGCAGTAGATACGCAGTATTTT. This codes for CASSQFQGAVDTQYF. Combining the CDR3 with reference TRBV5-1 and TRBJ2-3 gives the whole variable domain KAGVTQTPRYLIKTRGQQVTLSCSPISGHRSVSWYQQTPGQGLQFLFEYFSETQRNKGNFPGRFSGRQFSNSRSEMNVSTLELGDSALYLCASSQFQGAVDTQYFGPGTRLTVL.

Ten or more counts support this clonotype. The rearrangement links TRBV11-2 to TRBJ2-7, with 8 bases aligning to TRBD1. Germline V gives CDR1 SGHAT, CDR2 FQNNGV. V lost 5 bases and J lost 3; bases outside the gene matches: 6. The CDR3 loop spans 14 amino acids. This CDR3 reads CASSKTGANYEQYF. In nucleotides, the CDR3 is TGTGCCAGCAGCAAGACAGGGGCTAACTACGAGCAGTACTTC. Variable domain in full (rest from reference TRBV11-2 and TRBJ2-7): EAGVAQSPRYKIIEKRQSVAFWCNPISGHATLYWYQQILGQGPKLLIQFQNNGVVDDSQLPKDRFSAERLKGVDSTLKIQPAKLEDSAVYLCASSKTGANYEQYFGPGTRLTVT.

DNA of the CDR3: TGCAGTGCCGTTGGGACGGACTCCTACAATGAGCAGTTCTTC. It yields the protein CSAVGTDSYNEQFF. The gene calls are TRBV20-1 and TRBJ2-1; D may correspond to TRBD1 or TRBD2 (5 bases each). Trimming shortened V by 6 bases and J by 0 bases, and 12 bases separated the two germline ends. The CDR3 is 14 amino acids. CDR1 and CDR2 (germline): DFQATT, SNEGSKA (reference sequence).

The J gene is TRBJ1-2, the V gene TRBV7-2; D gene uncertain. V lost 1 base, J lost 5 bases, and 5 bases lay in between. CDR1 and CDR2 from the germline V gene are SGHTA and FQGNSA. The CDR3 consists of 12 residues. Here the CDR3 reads CASSLVSYGYTF. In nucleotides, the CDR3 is TGTGCCAGCAGCTTAGTATCTTATGGCTACACCTTC.

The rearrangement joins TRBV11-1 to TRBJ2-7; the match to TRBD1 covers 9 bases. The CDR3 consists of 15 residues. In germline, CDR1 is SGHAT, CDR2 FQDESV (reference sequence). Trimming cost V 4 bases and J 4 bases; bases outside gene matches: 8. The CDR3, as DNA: TGTGCCAGCAGCTCCGAGGGACAGGGCCGTTACGAGCAGTACTTC. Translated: CASSSEGQGRYEQYF. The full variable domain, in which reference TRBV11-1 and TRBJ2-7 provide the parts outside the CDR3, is EAEVAQSPRYKITEKSQAVAFWCDPISGHATLYWYRQILGQGPELLVQFQDESVVDDSQLPKDRFSAERLKGVDSTLKIQPAELGDSAMYLCASSSEGQGRYEQYFGPGTRLTVT.

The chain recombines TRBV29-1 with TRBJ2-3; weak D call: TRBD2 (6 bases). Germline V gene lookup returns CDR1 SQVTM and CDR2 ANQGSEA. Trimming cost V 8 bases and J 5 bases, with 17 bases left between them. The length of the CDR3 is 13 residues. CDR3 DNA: TGCAGCTCTCGGGGTAGCGGCTTAGATACGCAGTATTTT. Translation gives CSSRGSGLDTQYF.

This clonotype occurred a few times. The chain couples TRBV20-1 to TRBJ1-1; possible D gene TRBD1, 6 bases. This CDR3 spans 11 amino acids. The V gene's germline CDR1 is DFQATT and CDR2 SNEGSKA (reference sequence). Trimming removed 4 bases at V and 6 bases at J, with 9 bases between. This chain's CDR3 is CSATRGAEAFF. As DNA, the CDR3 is TGCAGTGCTACCAGGGGTGCTGAAGCTTTCTTT.

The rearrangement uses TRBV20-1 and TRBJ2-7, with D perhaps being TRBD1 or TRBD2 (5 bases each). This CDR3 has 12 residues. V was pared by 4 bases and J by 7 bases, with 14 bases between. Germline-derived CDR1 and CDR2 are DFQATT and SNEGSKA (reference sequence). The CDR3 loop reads CSANGGTGEQYF. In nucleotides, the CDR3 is TGCAGTGCTAATGGGGGTACGGGAGAGCAGTACTTC.

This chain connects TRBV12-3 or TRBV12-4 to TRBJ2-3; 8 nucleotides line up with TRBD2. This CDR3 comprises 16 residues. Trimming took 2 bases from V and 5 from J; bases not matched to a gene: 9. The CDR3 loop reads CASSLFGAGVGDTQYF. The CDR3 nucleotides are TGTGCCAGCAGTTTATTTGGAGCGGGAGTGGGAGATACGCAGTATTTT.

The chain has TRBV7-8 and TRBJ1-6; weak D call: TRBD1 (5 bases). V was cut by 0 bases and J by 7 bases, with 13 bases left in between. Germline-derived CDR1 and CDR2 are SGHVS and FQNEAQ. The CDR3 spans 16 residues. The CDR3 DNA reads TGTGCCAGCAGCTTAGCGCTTGAGACAGCAAATTCACCCCTCCACTTT. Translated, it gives CASSLALETANSPLHF.

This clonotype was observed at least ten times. This chain's CDR3 is CASRAAEGYEQYF. The DNA for the CDR3 is TGTGCCAGCAGAGCCGCGGAGGGGTACGAGCAGTACTTC. The V call is TRBV9, the J call TRBJ2-7; TRBD2 might be the D (6 bases). Germline CDR1 SGDLS, CDR2 YYNGEE. The V end was cut by 5 bases, the J end by 4 bases, with 13 bases between. This CDR3 has 13 amino acids.

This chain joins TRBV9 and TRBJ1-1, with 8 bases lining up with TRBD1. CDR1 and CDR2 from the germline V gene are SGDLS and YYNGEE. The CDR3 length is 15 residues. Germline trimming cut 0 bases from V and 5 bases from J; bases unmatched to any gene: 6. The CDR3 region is CASSVEVTGGTEAFF. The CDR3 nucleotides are TGTGCCAGCAGCGTAGAAGTTACAGGGGGAACTGAAGCTTTCTTT. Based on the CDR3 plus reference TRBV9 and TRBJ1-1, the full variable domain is DSGVTQTPKHLITATGQRVTLRCSPRSGDLSVYWYQQSLDQGLQFLIQYYNGEERAKGNILERFSAQQFPDLHSELNLSSLELGDSALYFCASSVEVTGGTEAFFGQGTRLTVV.

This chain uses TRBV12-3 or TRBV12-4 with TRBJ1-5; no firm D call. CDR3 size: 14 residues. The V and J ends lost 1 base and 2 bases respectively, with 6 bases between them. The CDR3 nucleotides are TGTGCCAGCAGTTTAGTATTTGGCAATCAGCCCCAGCATTTT. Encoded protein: CASSLVFGNQPQHF.

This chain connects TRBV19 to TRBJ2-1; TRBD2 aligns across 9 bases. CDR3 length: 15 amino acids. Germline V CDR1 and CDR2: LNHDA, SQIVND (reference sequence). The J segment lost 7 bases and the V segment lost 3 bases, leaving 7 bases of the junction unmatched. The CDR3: CASSMGGGARNEQFF. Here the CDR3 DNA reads TGTGCCAGTAGTATGGGCGGGGGGGCCCGTAATGAGCAGTTCTTC.

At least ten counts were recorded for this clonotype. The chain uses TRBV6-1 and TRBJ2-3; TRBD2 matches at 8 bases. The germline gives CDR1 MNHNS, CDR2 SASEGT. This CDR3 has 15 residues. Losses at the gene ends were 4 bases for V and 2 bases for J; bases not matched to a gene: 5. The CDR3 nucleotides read TGTGCCAGCAGTGGCACTAGCGGCTTCACAGATACGCAGTATTTT. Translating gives CASSGTSGFTDTQYF.

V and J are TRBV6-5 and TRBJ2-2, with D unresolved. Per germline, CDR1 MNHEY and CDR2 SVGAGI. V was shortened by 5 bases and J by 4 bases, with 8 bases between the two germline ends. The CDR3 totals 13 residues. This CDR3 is CASSETVTGELFF. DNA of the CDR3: TGTGCCAGCAGTGAGACGGTCACCGGGGAGCTGTTTTTT.

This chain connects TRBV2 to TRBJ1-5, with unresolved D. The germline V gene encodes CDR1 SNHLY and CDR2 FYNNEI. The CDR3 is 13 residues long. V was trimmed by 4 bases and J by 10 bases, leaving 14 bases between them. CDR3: CASSVWADVPQHF. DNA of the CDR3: TGTGCCAGCAGTGTATGGGCAGATGTTCCCCAGCATTTT.

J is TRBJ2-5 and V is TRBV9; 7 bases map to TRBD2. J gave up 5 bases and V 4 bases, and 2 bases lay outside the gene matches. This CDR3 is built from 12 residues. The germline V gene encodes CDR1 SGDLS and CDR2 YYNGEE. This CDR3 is CASSRTRETQYF. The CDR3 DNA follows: TGTGCCAGCAGCCGGACTAGGGAGACCCAGTACTTC.

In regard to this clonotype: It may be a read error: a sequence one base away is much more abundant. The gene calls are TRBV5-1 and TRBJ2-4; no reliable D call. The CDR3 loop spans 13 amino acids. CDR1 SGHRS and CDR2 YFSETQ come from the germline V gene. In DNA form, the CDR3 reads TGCGCCAGCTCCGACGGCTTGGGGAACACTCAGTACTTC. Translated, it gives CASSDGLGNTQYF.